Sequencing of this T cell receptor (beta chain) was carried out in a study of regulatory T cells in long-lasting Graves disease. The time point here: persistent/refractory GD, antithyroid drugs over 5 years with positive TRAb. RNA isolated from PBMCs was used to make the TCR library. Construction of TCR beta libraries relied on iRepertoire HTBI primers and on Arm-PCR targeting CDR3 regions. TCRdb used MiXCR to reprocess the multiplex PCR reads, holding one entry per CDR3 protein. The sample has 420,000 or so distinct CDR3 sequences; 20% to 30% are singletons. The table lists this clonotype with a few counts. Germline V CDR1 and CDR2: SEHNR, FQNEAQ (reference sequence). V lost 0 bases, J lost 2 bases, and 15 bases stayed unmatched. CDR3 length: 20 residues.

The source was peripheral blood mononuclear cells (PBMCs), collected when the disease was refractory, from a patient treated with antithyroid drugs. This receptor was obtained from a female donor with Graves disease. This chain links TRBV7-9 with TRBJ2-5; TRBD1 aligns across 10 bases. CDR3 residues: CASSLATLVLGQGWQETQYF. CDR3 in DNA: TGTGCCAGCAGCTTAGCGACGCTCGTATTGGGACAGGGGTGGCAAGAGACCCAGTACTTC.